Given below is one TCR beta chain in context. Its antigen is unidentified. These data originate in a study of T cells expressing NK-cell markers. Study-wide background: Sorted CD3+CD56+NKG2C+, CD3+CD56+NKG2C- and CD3+CD56-NKG2C+ T cells supplied TCR beta repertoires. One of the eight sequenced donors was seronegative, whereas the other seven were HCMV-seropositive.

Germline V lookup: CDR1 DFQATT, CDR2 SNEGSKA (reference sequence). This CDR3 region has 15 residues. Whole-study results and caveats: About 1.0-7.0% of CD8+ T cells in about six donors belonged to dominant NKG2C+ clonotypes.

From the 5' RACE reads, TCRdb lists one entry per CDR3 protein and no DNA. The sample features 350,000 to 400,000 distinct CDR3 sequences, with about 11% in its top ten. Sequences were obtained from blood T cells: a sorted CD56 or NKG2C T cell subset, CD4+ or CD8+ T cells, or bulk PBMC T cells (not recorded which). This chain links TRBV20-1 with TRBJ2-7; TCRdb's assignment of TRBD2 cannot be checked, as there is no DNA. The clonotype comes from a woman in her forties or fifties in good health. The CDR3 reads CSASDGGSSVYEQYF.